The 9 T cell receptor beta chains below come from one sample, sequenced in a study of blood T cell repertoires in COVID-19. The repertoire was sequenced with immunoSEQ multiplex PCR; TCRdb's copy has only in-frame clones and lacks some. The sample consists of 150,000 to 200,000 clones, 80% to 95% of them appearing once. What was sequenced was peripheral blood. The receptors shown here come from a middle-aged man with acute or convalescent COVID-19.

The rearrangement uses TRBV28 and TRBJ1-2; D is unresolved. The CDR3 totals 16 residues. Germline V lookup: CDR1 MDHEN, CDR2 SYDVKM. Trimming stripped 7 bases from V and 1 base from J, with 19 bases between. The CDR3, as DNA: TGTGCCAGCAACCCCATTTTGGGCTCTCATAACTATGGCTACACCTTC. Translating it yields CASNPILGSHNYGYTF.

This chain joins TRBV27 and TRBJ2-7; D uncertain. The CDR3 loop spans 11 amino acids. V was shortened by 6 bases and J by 8 bases, with 11 bases between the two germline ends. Germline V gene data show CDR1 as MNHEY and CDR2 as SMNVEV (reference sequence). The CDR3 loop is CASRSSRQQYF. In nucleotides, the CDR3 is TGTGCCAGCAGGAGTAGCAGACAGCAGTACTTC.

The chain combines TRBV6-5 with TRBJ1-6, with D possibly TRBD1 on 6 matching bases. The CDR3 runs to 14 residues. The germline V gene encodes CDR1 MNHEY and CDR2 SVGAGI. Between the trimmed V and J ends, which lost 4 bases and 9 bases, there was a span of 13 bases. The CDR3 is CASSFLGASSPLHF. CDR3 DNA sequence: TGTGCCAGCAGTTTCTTGGGGGCGAGTTCACCCCTCCACTTT.

The chain recombines TRBV18 with TRBJ1-5; no clear D. CDR1 and CDR2 (germline): KGHSH, LQKENI. CDR3 size: 14 residues. With 3 bases removed from V and 6 bases from J, the gap between germline ends came to 12 bases. This chain's CDR3 is CASSPGVSGQPQHF. The CDR3 nucleotides read TGTGCCAGCTCACCCGGAGTGTCGGGTCAGCCCCAGCATTTT. The complete variable domain, with remaining parts taken from reference TRBV18 and TRBJ1-5, reads NAGVMQNPRHLVRRRGQEARLRCSPMKGHSHVYWYRQLPEEGLKFMVYLQKENIIDESGMPKERFSAEFPKEGPSILRIQQVVRGDSAAYFCASSPGVSGQPQHFGDGTRLSIL.

The V gene is TRBV12-3 or TRBV12-4, the J gene TRBJ2-2; D unclear. CDR3 size: 13 residues. V lost 6 bases and J lost 1, with 6 bases in between. CDR3 nucleotide sequence: TGTGCCAGCAGGTGGAGGAACACCGGGGAGCTGTTTTTT. This gives the protein CASRWRNTGELFF.

This chain uses TRBV4-2 with TRBJ1-4; D perhaps matches TRBD1 (6 bases). The ends were cut back, 0 bases at V and 5 bases at J, with 16 bases in the middle. CDR3 size: 17 residues. Germline-derived CDR1 and CDR2 are LGHNA and YNFKEQ. CDR3 nucleotides: TGTGCCAGCAGCCAAGAAAGTCGGACAGCTGAAAATGAAAAACTGTTTTTT. Residues: CASSQESRTAENEKLFF.

Only a few counts were recorded for this clone. The chain combines TRBV25-1 with TRBJ1-3; D gene unclear. The CDR3 loop spans 14 amino acids. Germline loops: CDR1 MGHDK, CDR2 SYGVNS. V gave up 3 bases and J gave up 3 bases, with 9 bases separating them. The CDR3 sequence: CASSEWGGGNTIYF. Written as DNA, the CDR3 is TGTGCCAGCAGTGAGTGGGGAGGTGGAAACACCATATATTTT.

The gene calls are TRBV28 and TRBJ2-7; 12 bases agree with TRBD2. The trim removed 4 bases at V and 3 bases at J, leaving 1 base unmatched. This CDR3 has 14 amino acids. CDR1 MDHEN and CDR2 SYDVKM come from the germline V gene. This CDR3 reads CASSSTSGSYEQYF. The CDR3 DNA reads as TGTGCCAGCAGTTCGACTAGCGGGAGCTACGAGCAGTACTTC.

The rearrangement joins TRBV19 to TRBJ1-1, with a possible D match to TRBD1 (6 bases). Germline CDR1 reads LNHDA; CDR2 reads SQIVND (reference sequence). V lost 2 bases and J 4 bases, leaving 11 bases between the germline ends. The CDR3 totals 14 residues. The CDR3 reads CASSIRGWGTEAFF. CDR3 DNA sequence: TGTGCCAGTAGTATAAGGGGGTGGGGCACTGAAGCTTTCTTT.